What follows is one TCR beta chain and its context. Antigen specificity is unknown. One end of the junction is discordant with germline, which a read error may explain. MiXCR, run by TCRdb on the 5' RACE reads, gives a single entry per CDR3 protein. The sample records about 620,000 distinct CDR3 sequences, 18% being singletons. These data originate in a study of T-cell memory formation after mild COVID-19. Study findings and constraints: Shrinking CD4+ clones resided mostly in CM and EM, and CD8+ ones in EMRA. Confirmation of SARS-CoV-2 specificity was lacking for second-wave clones peaking day 37.

Germline V CDR1 and CDR2: LNHNV, YYDKDF (reference sequence). The CDR3 is 12 amino acids. This sequence was found in an adult woman who had mild COVID-19 (a few samples of this study predate the infection). Cell type and time point are not known. This chain links TRBV15 with TRBJ2-5, with a tentative D call TRBD2 (5 bases). The source material was PBMCs or a T cell subset sorted from them (not recorded which). The DNA of the CDR3 is TGTGCCACCAGCAGAGATGATACAAGAGGGTTCTTC. It is translated as CATSRDDTRGFF. Full variable domain (missing parts from reference TRBV15 and TRBJ2-5): DAMVIQNPRYQVTQFGKPVTLSCSQTLNHNVMYWYQQKSSQAPKLLFHYYDKDFNNEADTPDNFQSRRPNTSFCFLDIRSPGLGDTAMYLCATSRDDTRGFFGPGTRLLVL.